This TCR beta chain is drawn from a study of blood T cell repertoires in COVID-19. Losses at the gene ends were 1 base for V and 9 bases for J; bases not matched to a gene: 7. The germline CDR1 and CDR2 sequences are SEHNR and FQNEAQ (reference sequence). The CDR3 covers 15 residues. The study drew participants aged about 18 to 89 years from under 30 US areas. Self-reported history from a screening survey and questionnaire set each donor's cohort. Two negative PCRs, clearance, or symptom resolution were required of recovered Cohort 3 donors. Sequencing was performed with immunoSEQ multiplex PCR; in TCRdb, only in-frame clones are kept and a portion is missing. The sample includes 200,000 to 300,000 clones, 86% of them seen just once.

The J gene is TRBJ2-3, the V gene TRBV7-9; 10 positions agree with TRBD2. The source is a woman between 18 and 29 years old who had recovered from COVID-19. Sequencing input: PBMCs or T cells enriched from blood (not recorded which). The CDR3 DNA reads TGTGCCAGCAGCTTAGTGAGGCTAGCGGGAGACACGCAGTATTTT. It is translated as CASSLVRLAGDTQYF.